This T cell receptor beta chain was identified in a study of cytomegalovirus exposure and HLA in healthy donors. Remarks on this clone: Its antigen is still unknown.

Whole-study findings and limits: A later analysis revealed that TCR association rates differed between HLA loci, peaking at DRB1 and bottoming out at HLA-C. In a later analysis, HLA-associated beta chains showed higher expansion and lower generation probabilities than comparable chains.

The J segment lost 0 bases and the V segment lost 0 bases, leaving 7 bases of the junction unmatched. The CDR3 has 19 amino acids. Germline V lookup: CDR1 MGHRA, CDR2 YSYEKL. This PCR relied on a set of 60 Vbeta primers and 13 Jbeta primers. This table comes from immunoSEQ multiplex PCR, and its TCRdb copy is limited to in-frame clones, with some not included. The table shows approximately 140,000 clones, with over 60% occurring only once. The chain links TRBV4-1 to TRBJ1-6; 8 nucleotides match TRBD1. The origin of this receptor is a woman aged 55 to 70 in good health and CMV-seronegative. The source material was PBMCs. The CDR3 DNA reads as TGCGCCAGCAGCCAAGATCTGCGACAGGGGAGCTCCTATAATTCACCCCTCCACTTT. Protein: CASSQDLRQGSSYNSPLHF.